One and the same sample provided the 14 T cell receptor beta chains below, sequenced in a study of T cells in Graves' hyperthyroidism and ophthalmopathy. Amplified regions were TCR beta CDR3 sequences from RNA transcripts. First-round RT-PCR targeting the TCR CDR3 was performed with the HTBI primer set. TCRdb independently ran MiXCR on the multiplex PCR reads; one entry per CDR3 protein. In the table there are 340,000 or so distinct CDR3 sequences, 16% of which are singletons. Sequencing input: blood. The source of these receptors is a man under 40 with Graves' hyperthyroidism.

Many counts were recorded for this clonotype. The DNA of the CDR3 is TGTGCCAGCAGCCAAGGGCCGGCGTATGAGACCCAGTACTTC. Translation: CASSQGPAYETQYF. J is TRBJ2-5 and V is TRBV3-1; D is unresolved. Germline V gene data show CDR1 as LGHDT and CDR2 as YNNKEL (reference sequence). CDR3 length: 14 amino acids. V shed 1 base and J shed 5 bases, with 11 bases lying between them.

This clonotype has only a few counts. CDR3 protein: CASSLGGGSLYTEAFF. CDR3 in DNA: TGTGCCAGCAGCTTAGGGGGGGGCAGTTTATACACTGAAGCTTTCTTT. The chain links TRBV7-6 to TRBJ1-1; a possible D gene is TRBD1 (6 bases). Trimming shortened V by 1 base and J by 3 bases, and 15 bases separated the two germline ends. The CDR3 is 16 amino acids. From germline, CDR1 is SGHVS and CDR2 FNYEAQ. Full variable domain (outside the CDR3, taken from reference TRBV7-6 and TRBJ1-1): GAGVSQSPRYKVTKRGQDVALRCDPISGHVSLYWYRQALGQGPEFLTYFNYEAQQDKSGLPNDRFSAERPEGSISTLTIQRTEQRDSAMYRCASSLGGGSLYTEAFFGQGTRLTVV.

This clonotype has only a few counts. The chain employs TRBV27 and TRBJ2-1, with 11 positions matching TRBD2. Germline V gene data show CDR1 as MNHEY and CDR2 as SMNVEV (reference sequence). The CDR3 is 17 residues long. The V gene end was trimmed by 3 bases and the J gene end by 0 bases; junction bases not matched to a gene: 4. The CDR3 coding sequence is TGTGCCAGCAGTTTCATTACTAGCGGGGGCTCCTACAATGAGCAGTTCTTC. Amino acid sequence: CASSFITSGGSYNEQFF.

In its sample, this clonotype was seen many times. V is TRBV2 and J is TRBJ2-5; maybe TRBD2 (7 bases). Looked up from germline, CDR1 is SNHLY and CDR2 is FYNNEI. Trimming pared 10 bases from V and 2 bases from J, leaving 20 bases between. CDR3 length: 15 residues. The CDR3 here is CATPAGARTQETQYF. As DNA, the CDR3 is TGTGCCACCCCGGCGGGGGCACGTACACAAGAGACCCAGTACTTC.

This clonotype was found many times. This sequence joins TRBV20-1 and TRBJ2-1; the D is unclear. CDR3 size: 12 residues. Germline loops: CDR1 DFQATT, CDR2 SNEGSKA (reference sequence). Trimming shortened V by 6 bases and J by 10 bases, and 16 bases separated the two germline ends. DNA of the CDR3: TGCAGTGCCCCACGGCAGAGCAACGAGCAGTTCTTC. It translates to CSAPRQSNEQFF.

About this clonotype itself: The junction does not match germline at one end; this may be a read error. The rearrangement links TRBV20-1 to TRBJ2-2, with TRBD2 identical over 13 bases. This CDR3 is 15 amino acids long. In germline, CDR1 is DFQATT, CDR2 SNEGSKA (reference sequence). CDR3: CSATGLAGVTGGLFF. DNA for the CDR3: TGCAGTGCTACTGGACTAGCGGGAGTTACCGGGGGGCTGTTTTTT.

In this sample, this clonotype turned up a few times. The chain combines TRBV24-1 with TRBJ2-1, with TRBD2 as a possible D gene (5 bases). The CDR3 runs to 15 residues. Germline lookup yields CDR1 KGHDR and CDR2 SFDVKD. V dropped 3 bases and J dropped 5 bases, with 13 bases sitting between them. The CDR3 coding sequence is TGTGCCACCAGTGATCTCCCAGAGGGAAACAATGAGCAGTTCTTC. Amino acids: CATSDLPEGNNEQFF.

This clonotype has a handful of counts. This chain joins TRBV20-1 and TRBJ2-1; 13 bases are shared with TRBD2. The junction had 6 bases not matched to a gene; V was cut back by 5 bases and J by 8 bases. Germline V gives CDR1 DFQATT, CDR2 SNEGSKA (reference sequence). The CDR3 has 14 residues. As DNA, the CDR3 is TGCAGTGCTTGGACTAGCGGGAGCGGTCATGAGCAGTTCTTC. Translated: CSAWTSGSGHEQFF.

There are many counts of this clonotype. The V call is TRBV2, the J call TRBJ2-5; D remains unclear. Germline-derived CDR1 and CDR2 are SNHLY and FYNNEI. Trimming pared 1 base from V and 5 bases from J, leaving 2 bases between. This CDR3 is 11 amino acids long. CDR3 in amino acids: CASSEVETQYF. CDR3 DNA: TGTGCCAGCAGTGAAGTGGAGACCCAGTACTTC.

V is TRBV7-9 and J is TRBJ2-1, with 8 bases fitting TRBD1. Germline V CDR1 and CDR2: SEHNR, FQNEAQ (reference sequence). This CDR3 contains 14 residues. Trimming cost V 4 bases and J 8 bases; bases outside gene matches: 7. The CDR3 loop is CASSSQTGVDEQFF. The CDR3 region has the DNA TGTGCCAGCAGCTCCCAGACAGGGGTAGATGAGCAGTTCTTC.

Ten or more counts support this clonotype. The J gene is TRBJ2-2, the V gene TRBV13, with D uncertain. This CDR3 has 13 residues. Per the germline V gene, CDR1 is PRHDT and CDR2 is FYEKMQ (reference sequence). The V and J ends lost 4 bases and 3 bases respectively, with 6 bases between them. Here the CDR3 reads CASSWVYTGELFF. CDR3 sequence (DNA): TGTGCCAGCAGCTGGGTGTACACCGGGGAGCTGTTTTTT.

V and J are TRBV20-1 and TRBJ1-5; no clear D. The CDR3 length is 16 residues. Germline values: CDR1 DFQATT, CDR2 SNEGSKA (reference sequence). Trimming took off 6 bases at V and 5 bases at J, with 23 bases between the two ends. The CDR3 nucleotides read TGCAGTGCCAGCTCACGGCGGGCCAGGCGGGATCAGCCCCAGCATTTT. Protein sequence: CSASSRRARRDQPQHF.

Of note for this clonotype: This may come from a read error, since a much larger clone is one base off. The CDR3 loop is CARGRHDQFF. CDR3 nucleotide sequence: TGTGCCAGGGGCCGGCATGACCAGTTCTTC. This chain joins TRBV3-1 and TRBJ2-1; no definite D call. CDR3 length: 10 residues. Germline loops: CDR1 LGHDT, CDR2 YNNKEL (reference sequence).

On this clonotype: Since a much larger clone is just one base distant, this may be a read error. The chain links TRBV12-3 or TRBV12-4 to TRBJ2-5; TRBD1 might be the D (6 bases). V was clipped by 0 bases and J by 2 bases, with 16 bases between them. The CDR3 length is 17 residues. CDR3 residues: CASSLAETGTVQETQYF. DNA of the CDR3: TGTGCCAGCAGTTTAGCGGAAACAGGGACGGTTCAAGAGACCCAGTACTTC.